These 24 T cell receptor beta chains originate from one sample sequenced in a study of blood T cells in healthy people across ages. PCR was performed a second time for about 6 to 11 cycles using a sample-barcoded 5' primer and a J-beta primer mix. Each CDR3 protein is one row after TCRdb ran MiXCR on the 5' RACE reads. Of roughly 1.5 million distinct CDR3 sequences in the sample, 35% to 45% were seen once. What was sequenced was blood. Receptors originate from a woman between 18 and 30 years old in good health.

The chain is built from TRBV4-1 and TRBJ1-5, with a tentative D call TRBD1 (6 bases). The V end lost 0 bases, the J end lost 3 bases, and 18 bases lay between the germline ends. The CDR3 has 18 residues. Germline V gene data show CDR1 as MGHRA and CDR2 as YSYEKL. Here the CDR3 DNA reads TGCGCCAGCAGCCAAGAGGGGGGGGCCCTCCCCTTCAATCAGCCCCAGCATTTT. Protein sequence: CASSQEGGALPFNQPQHF.

The chain joins TRBV20-1 to TRBJ2-7; D perhaps matches TRBD1 (7 bases). Deletions cut 3 bases from V and 2 bases from J, with 14 bases between. In germline, CDR1 is DFQATT, CDR2 SNEGSKA (reference sequence). CDR3 length: 14 residues. The CDR3, as DNA: TGCAGTGCTAGTTTCCAGGGGGGAACCTACGAGCAGTACTTC. Encoded protein: CSASFQGGTYEQYF.

This clonotype appeared a few times. The chain uses TRBV29-1 and TRBJ1-2; the D is unclear. The CDR3 is made up of 12 amino acids. The ends were cut back, 5 bases at V and 2 bases at J, with 9 bases in the middle. Germline-derived CDR1 and CDR2 are SQVTM and ANQGSEA. CDR3 loop: CSVSIWNYGYTF. In DNA, the CDR3 is TGCAGCGTTTCCATATGGAACTATGGCTACACCTTC.

The chain couples TRBV7-2 to TRBJ2-2; D gene unclear. The CDR3 sequence is 15 residues long. The V gene's germline CDR1 is SGHTA and CDR2 FQGNSA. V lost 2 bases to trimming and J lost 5 bases, with 12 bases between them. Here the CDR3 reads CASSLSSGYTGELFF. DNA of the CDR3: TGTGCCAGCAGCTTATCGTCTGGGTATACCGGGGAGCTGTTTTTT.

The rearrangement uses TRBV2 and TRBJ2-7; the D gene could be TRBD1 or TRBD2 (6 bases each). This CDR3 has 15 residues. Trimming took 9 bases from V and 3 from J, leaving 21 bases between them. Germline V lookup: CDR1 SNHLY, CDR2 FYNNEI. The CDR3 is CARSSEGGSRYEQYF. The CDR3 DNA reads as TGTGCCAGGAGTAGCGAGGGGGGATCTCGCTACGAGCAGTACTTC.

The J gene is TRBJ1-4, the V gene TRBV28; 8 nucleotides align to TRBD1. CDR3 length: 15 residues. The junction had 10 bases not matched to a gene; V was cut back by 6 bases and J by 7 bases. Germline loops: CDR1 MDHEN, CDR2 SYDVKM. CDR3 sequence: CASSRSGTGAEKLFF. In DNA, the CDR3 is TGTGCCAGCAGCCGATCCGGGACAGGAGCTGAAAAACTGTTTTTT. The full variable domain, its missing parts supplied by reference TRBV28 and TRBJ1-4, is DVKVTQSSRYLVKRTGEKVFLECVQDMDHENMFWYRQDPGLGLRLIYFSYDVKMKEKGDIPEGYSVSREKKERFSLILESASTNQTSMYLCASSRSGTGAEKLFFGSGTQLSVL.

This clonotype has just a few counts. V and J are TRBV20-1 and TRBJ2-3, with D unclear. The CDR3 is made up of 11 amino acids. In germline, CDR1 is DFQATT, CDR2 SNEGSKA (reference sequence). With 5 bases removed from V and 3 bases from J, the gap between germline ends came to 6 bases. CDR3: CSAQRTDTQYF. DNA of the CDR3: TGCAGTGCTCAGAGGACAGATACGCAGTATTTT.

This clonotype was found a few times. J is TRBJ2-7 and V is TRBV2; D gene ambiguous. The CDR3 is 13 residues long. Looked up from germline, CDR1 is SNHLY and CDR2 is FYNNEI. V shed 5 bases and J shed 5 bases, with 13 bases lying between them. CDR3 protein: CASSPTRHDEQYF. Here the CDR3 DNA reads TGTGCCAGCAGTCCCACCCGACATGACGAGCAGTACTTC. Variable domain in full (rest from reference TRBV2 and TRBJ2-7): EPEVTQTPSHQVTQMGQEVILRCVPISNHLYFYWYRQILGQKVEFLVSFYNNEISEKSEIFDDQFSVERPDGSNFTLKIRSTKLEDSAMYFCASSPTRHDEQYFGPGTRLTVT.

The V call is TRBV4-1, the J call TRBJ2-1, with TRBD1 matching 8 bases. CDR1 is MGHRA, CDR2 YSYEKL, per germline. Trimming cost V 4 bases and J 7 bases; bases outside gene matches: 6. The CDR3 contains 14 residues. CDR3 protein: CASSPRQGPNEQFF. In DNA form, the CDR3 reads TGCGCCAGCAGCCCCAGACAGGGGCCAAATGAGCAGTTCTTC.

This chain connects TRBV12-3 or TRBV12-4 to TRBJ2-1, with 7 bases aligning to TRBD2. This CDR3 contains 16 residues. V was pared by 1 base and J by 0 bases, with 3 bases of the junction left unmatched. The CDR3 spells CASSLGEGLSYNEQFF. DNA of the CDR3: TGTGCCAGCAGTTTAGGGGAGGGGCTCTCCTACAATGAGCAGTTCTTC.

The chain links TRBV12-3 or TRBV12-4 to TRBJ2-2, with D unresolved. The CDR3 is made up of 13 amino acids. Trimming removed 3 bases at V and 9 bases at J, with 11 bases between. DNA for the CDR3: TGTGCCAGCAGTTTCCGGGCTCAAAGGGAGCTGTTTTTT. It is translated as CASSFRAQRELFF.

The chain combines TRBV19 with TRBJ2-1; maybe TRBD2 (6 bases). This CDR3 is 13 amino acids long. The ends were cut back, 3 bases at V and 6 bases at J, with 9 bases in the middle. Per the germline V gene, CDR1 is LNHDA and CDR2 is SQIVND (reference sequence). The CDR3 DNA is TGTGCCAGTAGTATTAGCGGTGGCAATGAGCAGTTCTTC. It codes for CASSISGGNEQFF.

This clonotype was counted between two and nine times. The V gene is TRBV29-1, the J gene TRBJ2-3, with a weak D call TRBD1 (5 bases). Trimming pared 4 bases from V and 6 bases from J, leaving 11 bases between. The CDR3 has 12 amino acids. Per germline, CDR1 SQVTM and CDR2 ANQGSEA. DNA for the CDR3: TGCAGCGTTGGGCCAGGGTCCGATACGCAGTATTTT. Its protein is CSVGPGSDTQYF.

There are a few counts of this clonotype. V and J are TRBV29-1 and TRBJ2-1, with D unresolved. Germline V gene data show CDR1 as SQVTM and CDR2 as ANQGSEA. The CDR3 length is 11 residues. Trimming pared 4 bases from V and 8 bases from J, leaving 9 bases between. The CDR3 here is CSVGRVDEQFF. The CDR3 bases are TGCAGCGTTGGTCGGGTTGATGAGCAGTTCTTC.

This chain uses TRBV28 with TRBJ2-5, with 9 bases that match TRBD1. The CDR3 totals 17 residues. CDR1 and CDR2 (germline): MDHEN, SYDVKM. Trimming cost V 5 bases and J 1 base; bases outside gene matches: 11. The CDR3: CASSKLRQGGFQETQYF. The CDR3 DNA reads as TGTGCCAGCAGTAAACTCCGACAGGGGGGTTTCCAAGAGACCCAGTACTTC.

In the case of this clonotype: A read error is possible here, since a much larger clone lies one base away. The V call is TRBV5-5, the J call TRBJ2-7, with D possibly being TRBD1 or TRBD2 (5 bases each). V lost 3 bases to trimming and J lost 3 bases, with 16 bases between them. The length of the CDR3 is 15 residues. Germline CDR1 and CDR2: SGHKS and YYEKEE (reference sequence). CDR3 DNA: TGTGCCAGCAGCTCGGATCACAGGACTTTCTACGAGCAGTACTTC. This gives the protein CASSSDHRTFYEQYF. Full variable domain (missing parts from reference TRBV5-5 and TRBJ2-7): DAGVTQSPTHLIKTRGQQVTLRCSPISGHKSVSWYQQVLGQGPQFIFQYYEKEERGRGNFPDRFSARQFPNYSSELNVNALLLGDSALYLCASSSDHRTFYEQYFGPGTRLTVT.

This clonotype showed up just a few times. This rearrangement joins TRBV7-2 to TRBJ1-1, with TRBD1 matching over 7 bases. The trim removed 3 bases at V and 4 bases at J, leaving 5 bases unmatched. Germline assignment: CDR1 SGHTA and CDR2 FQGNSA. The length of the CDR3 is 14 residues. The CDR3 region is CASSFRRGRTEAFF. The CDR3 DNA follows: TGTGCCAGCAGCTTTCGTAGGGGGCGCACTGAAGCTTTCTTT. The full variable domain, its missing parts supplied by reference TRBV7-2 and TRBJ1-1, is GAGVSQSPSNKVTEKGKDVELRCDPISGHTALYWYRQSLGQGLEFLIYFQGNSAPDKSGLPSDRFSAERTGGSVSTLTIQRTQQEDSAVYLCASSFRRGRTEAFFGQGTRLTVV.

The chain is built from TRBV18 and TRBJ2-3; D unclear. Germline CDR1 KGHSH, CDR2 LQKENI. V dropped 6 bases and J dropped 0 bases, with 13 bases sitting between them. This CDR3 has 15 amino acids. CDR3 sequence reads: CASSLSAPSTDTQYF. CDR3 in DNA: TGTGCCAGCTCTCTCAGTGCTCCTAGCACAGATACGCAGTATTTT.

This clonotype came up many times. The chain uses TRBV11-2 and TRBJ2-5; D ambiguous. This CDR3 spans 15 amino acids. Germline V lookup: CDR1 SGHAT, CDR2 FQNNGV. V shed 0 bases and J shed 2 bases, with 10 bases lying between them. The chain's CDR3 is CASSLDAERQETQYF. In nucleotides, the CDR3 is TGTGCCAGCAGCTTAGACGCGGAGAGACAAGAGACCCAGTACTTC.

This chain uses TRBV7-9 with TRBJ2-5; 9 bases are a match to TRBD2. This CDR3 region has 17 residues. Germline assignment: CDR1 SEHNR and CDR2 FQNEAQ (reference sequence). J lost 1 base, V lost 5 bases, and 11 bases had no gene match. CDR3 nucleotide sequence: TGTGCCAGCAGCGTTAGCGGGGGCCCTCCATTCCAAGAGACCCAGTACTTC. Translated, it gives CASSVSGGPPFQETQYF.

This clonotype turned up a few times. The chain employs TRBV4-3 and TRBJ2-1, with TRBD2 identical over 11 bases. V lost 2 bases and J lost 5; bases outside the gene matches: 11. The CDR3 is made up of 18 amino acids. Germline V gene sequence: CDR1 LGHNA, CDR2 YSLEER. CDR3: CASSQNIAGGPRDNEQFF. The CDR3 region has the DNA TGCGCCAGCAGCCAAAACATAGCGGGGGGGCCGAGGGACAATGAGCAGTTCTTC.

As to this clonotype: Sequence at one end of the junction differs from germline and may be a read error. The chain combines TRBV14 with TRBJ2-3; the match to TRBD1 covers 8 bases. Germline V gene data show CDR1 as SGHDN and CDR2 as FVKESK. The CDR3 contains 16 residues. Written as DNA, the CDR3 is TGTGCCAGCAGCCAGGACAGGGCCCTTTACACAGATACGAAGTATTTT. Amino acids: CASSQDRALYTDTKYF.

This clonotype was counted a few times. The chain combines TRBV5-5 with TRBJ2-7, with TRBD1 identical over 8 bases. Germline values: CDR1 SGHKS, CDR2 YYEKEE (reference sequence). This CDR3 is built from 16 residues. V trimming: 4 bases; J trimming: 1 base; junction bases outside the gene matches: 10. The CDR3: CASSPDRGTGSYEQYF. The CDR3 nucleotides read TGTGCCAGCAGCCCAGACAGGGGTACAGGTTCCTACGAGCAGTACTTC.

This clonotype was seen once. The chain links TRBV7-2 to TRBJ2-7; 8 bases map to TRBD1. The CDR3 consists of 15 residues. Germline V lookup: CDR1 SGHTA, CDR2 FQGNSA. V was pared by 6 bases and J by 2 bases, with 9 bases of the junction left unmatched. CDR3 in DNA: TGTGCCAGCAGGTTTGACAGGGGCGCAGCCTACGAGCAGTACTTC. Its translation is CASRFDRGAAYEQYF.